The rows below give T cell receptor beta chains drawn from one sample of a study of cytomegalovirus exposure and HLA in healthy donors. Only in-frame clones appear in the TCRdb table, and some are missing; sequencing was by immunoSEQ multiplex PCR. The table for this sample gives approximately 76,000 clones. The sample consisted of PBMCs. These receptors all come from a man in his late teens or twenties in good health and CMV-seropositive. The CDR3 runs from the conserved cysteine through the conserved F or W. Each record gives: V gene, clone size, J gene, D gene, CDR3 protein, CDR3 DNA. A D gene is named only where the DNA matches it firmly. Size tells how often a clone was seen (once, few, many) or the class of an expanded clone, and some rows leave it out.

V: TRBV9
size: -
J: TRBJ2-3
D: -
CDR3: CASGGRAGRTDTQYF
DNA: TGTGCCAGCGGCGGTCGGGCGGGCCGCACAGATACGCAGTATTTT

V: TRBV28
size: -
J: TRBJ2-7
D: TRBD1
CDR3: CASSSDRATTYEQYF
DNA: TGTGCCAGCAGTTCAGACAGGGCGACAACCTACGAGCAGTACTTC

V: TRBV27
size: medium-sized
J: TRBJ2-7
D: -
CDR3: CASSPRKPYPYEQYF
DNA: TGTGCCAGCAGTCCCCGAAAGCCATACCCCTACGAGCAGTACTTC

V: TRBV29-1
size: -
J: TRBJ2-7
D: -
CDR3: CSVESRTSSCEQYF
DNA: TGCAGCGTTGAATCTCGAACTAGCAGCTGCGAGCAGTACTTC

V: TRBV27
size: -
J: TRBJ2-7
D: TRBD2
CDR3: CASSPSGGGSSYEQYF
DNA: TGTGCCAGCAGTCCCAGCGGTGGCGGGAGCTCCTACGAGCAGTACTTC

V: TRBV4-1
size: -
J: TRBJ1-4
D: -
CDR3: CASSPSQNEKLFF
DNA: TGCGCCAGCAGCCCGAGTCAAAATGAAAAACTGTTTTTT

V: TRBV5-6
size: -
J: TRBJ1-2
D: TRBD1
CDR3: CASSLEDRFGYTF
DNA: TGTGCCAGCAGCTTAGAGGACAGGTTTGGCTACACCTTC

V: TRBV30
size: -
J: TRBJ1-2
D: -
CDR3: CAWSRAGPGGYGYTF
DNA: -

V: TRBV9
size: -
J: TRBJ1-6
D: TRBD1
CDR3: CASSETGQRNSPLHF
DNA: TGCGCCAGCAGCGAGACGGGACAGCGGAATTCACCCCTCCACTTT

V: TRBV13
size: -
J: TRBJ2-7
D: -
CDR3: CASSAGGQGSFEQYF
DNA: TGTGCCAGCAGCGCTGGAGGGCAGGGTAGTTTCGAGCAGTACTTC

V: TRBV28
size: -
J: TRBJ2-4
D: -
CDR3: CASSAGHRGIQYF
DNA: TGTGCCAGCAGTGCAGGTCACCGGGGCATTCAGTACTTC

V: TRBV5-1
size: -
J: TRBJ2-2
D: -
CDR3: CASSTVGHPGTGELFF
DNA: TGCGCCAGCAGCACCGTTGGGCACCCGGGGACCGGGGAGCTGTTTTTT

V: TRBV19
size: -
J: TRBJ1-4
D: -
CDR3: CASSIAIQGHEKLFF
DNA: TGTGCCAGTAGTATTGCGATCCAGGGCCATGAAAAACTGTTTTTT

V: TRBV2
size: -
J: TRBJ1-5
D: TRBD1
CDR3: CASSGDRVNQPQHF
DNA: TGTGCCAGCAGTGGGGACAGAGTCAATCAGCCCCAGCATTTT

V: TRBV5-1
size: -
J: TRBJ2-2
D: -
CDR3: CASSLTRGGNTGELFF
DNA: TGCGCCAGCAGCTTGACTCGGGGTGGGAACACCGGGGAGCTGTTTTTT

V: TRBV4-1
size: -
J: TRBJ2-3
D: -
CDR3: CASSQDGAGSTDTQYF
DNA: TGCGCCAGCAGCCAAGATGGGGCAGGGAGCACAGATACGCAGTATTTT

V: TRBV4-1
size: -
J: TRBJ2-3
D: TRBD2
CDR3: CASSQVGGRSDTQYF
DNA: TGCGCCAGCAGCCAAGTTGGCGGGAGGTCAGATACGCAGTATTTT

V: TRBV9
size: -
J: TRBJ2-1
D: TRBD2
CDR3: CASSGPTSGSSYNEQFF
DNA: TGTGCCAGCAGCGGACCCACTAGCGGAAGCTCCTACAATGAGCAGTTCTTC

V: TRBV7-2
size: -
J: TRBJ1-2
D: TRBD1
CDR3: CASTPSRGRNGYTF
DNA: TGTGCCAGCACCCCGAGCAGGGGGCGTAATGGCTACACCTTC

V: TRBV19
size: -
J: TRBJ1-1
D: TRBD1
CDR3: CASSTLDRGTEAFF
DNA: TGTGCCAGTAGTACCCTCGACAGGGGCACTGAAGCTTTCTTT

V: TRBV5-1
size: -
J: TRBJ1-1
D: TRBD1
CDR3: CASSQIGQAITEAFF
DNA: TGCGCCAGCAGCCAAATCGGACAGGCGATCACTGAAGCTTTCTTT

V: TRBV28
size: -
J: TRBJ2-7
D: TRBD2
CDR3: CASSQSGIRVWEQYF
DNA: TGTGCCAGCAGCCAGAGCGGGATTAGGGTCTGGGAGCAGTACTTC

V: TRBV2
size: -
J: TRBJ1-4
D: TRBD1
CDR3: CASRGGRGDSEKLFF
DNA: TGTGCCAGCAGGGGTGGCAGGGGGGATAGTGAAAAACTGTTTTTT

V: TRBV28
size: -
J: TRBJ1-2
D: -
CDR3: CASRGYQEANYGYTF
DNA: TGTGCCAGCAGGGGGTACCAGGAGGCCAACTATGGCTACACCTTC